This TCR beta chain emerged from a study of technical replicates of blood from several donors. The V and J ends lost 0 bases and 11 bases respectively, with 9 bases between them. The germline gives CDR1 SGHRS, CDR2 YFSETQ. The CDR3 contains 11 residues. Sequenced by immunoSEQ multiplex PCR; TCRdb stores in-frame clones only, minus some. This sample carries fewer than 100,000 clones, over 85% of them seen once, and the ten largest clones take around 0.31%. J is TRBJ2-7 and V is TRBV5-1; D gene ambiguous. Sequencing was carried out using T cells isolated from PBMCs. The clonotype originates from a human donor in good health. The DNA for the CDR3 is TGCGCCAGCAGCTTGGAGGCTAGGAAGTACTTC. This sequence encodes CASSLEARKYF.